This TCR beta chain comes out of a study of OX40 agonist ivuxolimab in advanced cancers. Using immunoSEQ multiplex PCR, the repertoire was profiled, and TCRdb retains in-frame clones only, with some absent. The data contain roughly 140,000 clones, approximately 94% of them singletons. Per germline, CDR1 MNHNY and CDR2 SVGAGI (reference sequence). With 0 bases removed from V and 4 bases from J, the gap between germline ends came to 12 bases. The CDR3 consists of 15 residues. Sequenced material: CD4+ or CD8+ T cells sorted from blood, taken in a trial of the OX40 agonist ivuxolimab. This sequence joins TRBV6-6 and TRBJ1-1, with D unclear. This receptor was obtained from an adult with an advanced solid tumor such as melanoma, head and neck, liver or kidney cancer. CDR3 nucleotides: TGTGCCAGCAGTTACTCTGGGGAGGGAGGCACTGAAGCTTTCTTT. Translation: CASSYSGEGGTEAFF.